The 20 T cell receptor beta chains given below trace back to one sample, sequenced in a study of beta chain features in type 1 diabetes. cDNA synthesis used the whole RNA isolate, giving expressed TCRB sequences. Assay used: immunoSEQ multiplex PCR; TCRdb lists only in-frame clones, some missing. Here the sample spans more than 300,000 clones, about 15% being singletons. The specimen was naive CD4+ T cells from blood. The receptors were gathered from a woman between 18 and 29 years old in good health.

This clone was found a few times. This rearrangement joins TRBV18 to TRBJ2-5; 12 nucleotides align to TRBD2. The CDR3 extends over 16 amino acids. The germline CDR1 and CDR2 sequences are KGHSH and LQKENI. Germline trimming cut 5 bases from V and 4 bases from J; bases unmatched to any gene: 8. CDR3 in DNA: TGTGCCAGCTCAAGACTAGCGGGAGATGTTAGAGAGACCCAGTACTTC. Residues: CASSRLAGDVRETQYF.

The CDR3 DNA reads TGTGCCAGCTCACCGGGACTAGCGGAAGAGACCCAGTACTTC. Amino acids: CASSPGLAEETQYF. The chain has TRBV18 and TRBJ2-5; 11 positions match TRBD2. V trimming: 3 bases; J trimming: 3 bases; junction bases outside the gene matches: 0. CDR1 KGHSH and CDR2 LQKENI come from the germline V gene. The CDR3 sequence is 14 residues long.

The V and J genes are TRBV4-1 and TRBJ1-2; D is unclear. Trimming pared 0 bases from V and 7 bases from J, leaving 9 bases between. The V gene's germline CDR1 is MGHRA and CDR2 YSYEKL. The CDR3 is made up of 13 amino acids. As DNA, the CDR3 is TGCGCCAGCAGCCAAGATTGGGTAGCTGGCTACACCTTC. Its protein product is CASSQDWVAGYTF.

For the CDR3, the DNA is TGTGCCAGCAGCTCAACCCCATCAGCGGGAGGACACAATGAGCAGTTCTTC. It yields the protein CASSSTPSAGGHNEQFF. The chain links TRBV4-2 to TRBJ2-1, with TRBD2 identical over 9 bases. The CDR3 sequence is 17 residues long. The germline V gene encodes CDR1 LGHNA and CDR2 YNFKEQ. V lost 5 bases and J lost 5; bases outside the gene matches: 13.

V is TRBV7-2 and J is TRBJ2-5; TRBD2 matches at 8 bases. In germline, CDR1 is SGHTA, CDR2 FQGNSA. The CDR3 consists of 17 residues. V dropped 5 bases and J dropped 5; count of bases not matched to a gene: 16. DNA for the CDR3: TGTGCCAGCAGCCTAGGGTCGGGGGGGCCCGCGGAGGAGACCCAGTACTTC. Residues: CASSLGSGGPAEETQYF.

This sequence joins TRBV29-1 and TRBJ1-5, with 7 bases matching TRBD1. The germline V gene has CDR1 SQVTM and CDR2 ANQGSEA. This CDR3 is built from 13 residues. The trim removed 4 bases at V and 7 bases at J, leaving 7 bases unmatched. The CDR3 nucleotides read TGCAGCGTTGGCGACAGGGTGGGCCAGCCCCAGCATTTT. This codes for CSVGDRVGQPQHF.

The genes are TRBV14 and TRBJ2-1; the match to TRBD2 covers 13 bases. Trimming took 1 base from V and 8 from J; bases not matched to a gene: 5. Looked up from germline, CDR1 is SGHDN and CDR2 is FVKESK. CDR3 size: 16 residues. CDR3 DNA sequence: TGTGCCAGCAGCCAAGGGACTAGCGGGAGATACTATGAGCAGTTCTTC. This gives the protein CASSQGTSGRYYEQFF.

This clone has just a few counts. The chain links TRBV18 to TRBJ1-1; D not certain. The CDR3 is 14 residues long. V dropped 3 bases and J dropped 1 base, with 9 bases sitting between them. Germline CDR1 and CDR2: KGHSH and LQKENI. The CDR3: CASSPGGPNTEAFF. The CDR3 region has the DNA TGTGCCAGCTCACCGGGTGGGCCGAACACTGAAGCTTTCTTT.

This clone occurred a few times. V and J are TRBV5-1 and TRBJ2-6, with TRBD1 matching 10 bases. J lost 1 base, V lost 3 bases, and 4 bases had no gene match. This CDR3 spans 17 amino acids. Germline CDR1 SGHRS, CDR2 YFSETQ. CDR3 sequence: CASSSGQGRSGANVLTF. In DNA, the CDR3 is TGCGCCAGCAGCTCGGGACAGGGGAGATCTGGGGCCAACGTCCTGACTTTC.

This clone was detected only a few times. The CDR3 DNA sequence: TGTGCCAGCAGCCCGGGGGCTGAAGCTTTCTTT. Encoded protein: CASSPGAEAFF. This sequence joins TRBV7-2 and TRBJ1-1, with a weak D call TRBD1 (5 bases). The CDR3 extends over 11 amino acids. The germline CDR1 and CDR2 sequences are SGHTA and FQGNSA. Trimming removed 5 bases at V and 6 bases at J, with 7 bases between.

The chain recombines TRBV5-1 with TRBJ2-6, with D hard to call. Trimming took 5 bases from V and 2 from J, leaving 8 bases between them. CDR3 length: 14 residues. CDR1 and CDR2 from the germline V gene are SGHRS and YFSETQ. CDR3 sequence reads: CASRGAPGANVLTF. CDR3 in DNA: TGCGCCAGCAGGGGCGCTCCTGGGGCCAACGTCCTGACTTTC.

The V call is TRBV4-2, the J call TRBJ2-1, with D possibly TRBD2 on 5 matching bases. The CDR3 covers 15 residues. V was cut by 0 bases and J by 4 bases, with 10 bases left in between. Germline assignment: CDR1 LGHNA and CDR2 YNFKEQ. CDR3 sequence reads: CASSQDRGSYNEQFF. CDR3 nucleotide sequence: TGTGCCAGCAGCCAAGATCGGGGTTCGTACAATGAGCAGTTCTTC.

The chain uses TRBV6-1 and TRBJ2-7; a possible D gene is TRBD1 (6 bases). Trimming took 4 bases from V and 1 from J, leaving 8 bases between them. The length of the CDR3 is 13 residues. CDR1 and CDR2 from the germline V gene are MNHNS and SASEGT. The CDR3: CASSGDTSYEQYF. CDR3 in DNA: TGTGCCAGCAGTGGGGACACATCCTACGAGCAGTACTTC.

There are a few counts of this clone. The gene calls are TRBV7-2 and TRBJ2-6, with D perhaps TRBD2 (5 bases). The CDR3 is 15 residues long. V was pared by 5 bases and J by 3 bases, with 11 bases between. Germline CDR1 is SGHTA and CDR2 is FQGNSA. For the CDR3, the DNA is TGTGCCAGCAGCACACTAGTTTATGGGGCCAACGTCCTGACTTTC. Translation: CASSTLVYGANVLTF.

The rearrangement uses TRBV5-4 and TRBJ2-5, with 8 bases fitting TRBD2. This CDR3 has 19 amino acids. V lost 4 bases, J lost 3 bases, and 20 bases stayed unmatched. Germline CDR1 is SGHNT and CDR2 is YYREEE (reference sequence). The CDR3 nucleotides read TGTGCCAGCAGCGCGTCAATCCCACGGACTAGCCTTGGGGAAGAGACCCAGTACTTC. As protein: CASSASIPRTSLGEETQYF.

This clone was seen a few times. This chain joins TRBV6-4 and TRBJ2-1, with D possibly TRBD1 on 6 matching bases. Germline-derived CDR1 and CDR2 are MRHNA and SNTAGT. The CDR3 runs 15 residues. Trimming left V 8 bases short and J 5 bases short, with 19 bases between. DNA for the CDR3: TGTGCCAGCGCAAAAACAGGGACCACCAACAATGAGCAGTTCTTC. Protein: CASAKTGTTNNEQFF.

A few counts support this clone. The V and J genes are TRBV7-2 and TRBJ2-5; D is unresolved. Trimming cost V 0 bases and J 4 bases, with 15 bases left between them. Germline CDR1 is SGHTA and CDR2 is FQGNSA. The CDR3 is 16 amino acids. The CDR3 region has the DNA TGTGCCAGCAGCTTAGCCGGAGCCCTCCGTGGAGAGACCCAGTACTTC. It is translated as CASSLAGALRGETQYF.

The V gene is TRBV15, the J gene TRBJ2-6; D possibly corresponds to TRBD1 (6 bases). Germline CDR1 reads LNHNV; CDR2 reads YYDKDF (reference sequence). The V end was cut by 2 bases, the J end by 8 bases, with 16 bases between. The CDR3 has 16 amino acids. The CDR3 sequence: CATSRYYRDRPNVLTF. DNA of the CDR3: TGTGCCACCAGCAGATACTACAGGGATAGGCCCAACGTCCTGACTTTC.

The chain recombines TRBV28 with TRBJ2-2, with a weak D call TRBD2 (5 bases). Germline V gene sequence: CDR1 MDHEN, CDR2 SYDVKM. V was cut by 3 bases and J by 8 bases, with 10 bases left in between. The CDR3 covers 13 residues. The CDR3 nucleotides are TGTGCCAGCAGTTTCCTATTAGCGGGGGAGCTGTTTTTT. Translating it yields CASSFLLAGELFF.

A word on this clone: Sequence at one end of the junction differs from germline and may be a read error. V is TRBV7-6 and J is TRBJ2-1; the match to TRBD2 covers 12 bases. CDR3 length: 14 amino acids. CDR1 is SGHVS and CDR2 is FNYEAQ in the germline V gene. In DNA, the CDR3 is TGTGCCAGCAGCCCGAGGACTAGCGGGAATCCCCAGCTCTTC. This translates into CASSPRTSGNPQLF. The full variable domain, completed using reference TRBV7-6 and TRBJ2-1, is GAGVSQSPRYKVTKRGQDVALRCDPISGHVSLYWYRQALGQGPEFLTYFNYEAQQDKSGLPNDRFSAERPEGSISTLTIQRTEQRDSAMYRCASSPRTSGNPQLFGPGTRLTVL.